A selection of T cell receptor beta chains follows, all from one sample in a study of cytomegalovirus exposure and HLA in healthy donors. Clones were read by immunoSEQ multiplex PCR, and TCRdb kept only the in-frame ones, dropping some. The data hold about 120,000 clones, with around 75% observed a single time. The specimen was PBMCs. The receptors here all came from a man under 40 in good health and CMV-seronegative. Each CDR3 is given without its conserved first and last residue.

TRBV9	TRBJ2-1	ASSAYKLAGWSYNEQF
TRBV7-9	TRBJ2-5	ASSLSRQRAPLGGTQY
TRBV27	TRBJ2-5	ASWDRATQETQY
TRBV5-4	TRBJ2-2	ASSPHTGDTGELF
TRBV4-1	TRBJ2-5	ASSQLTSGGYQETQY
TRBV28	TRBJ1-1	ASSSTGTGDLNTEAF
TRBV27	TRBJ2-5	ASSLWAETGGSRETQY
TRBV9	TRBJ2-3	ASSPRLRGLDTQY
TRBV28	TRBJ1-4	ASSLPSGTGGEKLF
TRBV28	TRBJ1-1	ASRSGSWELSAF
TRBV5-6	TRBJ2-5	ASSFWGGGSETQY
TRBV6-5	TRBJ1-2	ASSYFPGQGYGYT
TRBV7-2	TRBJ2-1	ASSLAAGSYNEQF
TRBV29-1	TRBJ1-1	SVKGGQGNTEAF
TRBV5-6	TRBJ1-1	ASSLIRGGTEAF
TRBV4-3	TRBJ2-7	ASSRGQQSSYEQY
TRBV18	TRBJ2-2	ASSPRDRNANTGELF
TRBV7-9	TRBJ1-1	ASLPGVTEAF
TRBV4-1	TRBJ2-5	ASSQRLQETQY
TRBV5-6	TRBJ2-1	ASSFEGWIYNEQF
TRBV27	TRBJ2-2	ASSFSGTGGTGELF
TRBV25-1	TRBJ2-7	ASSLREGGVYEQY
TRBV5-8	TRBJ2-7	ASSPSKGQGIYEQY
TRBV18	TRBJ1-1	ASSPGQGMAEAF
TRBV11-3	TRBJ2-3	ASSLGGTEADTQY
TRBV7-6	TRBJ1-1	ASRQRGGRTGAF
TRBV29-1	TRBJ2-7	SVVGPKNYEQY
TRBV27	TRBJ1-5	ASSFRGGSNQPQH
TRBV11-2	TRBJ2-7	ASSADRGLAYEQY
TRBV6-5	TRBJ1-6	AIRQDRSYNSPLH
TRBV7-9	TRBJ1-4	ASSSDYEQNEKLF
TRBV7-9	TRBJ2-2	ASSWPGQTGVGELF
TRBV6-6	TRBJ1-5	ASSGTPGEPQH
TRBV5-6	TRBJ2-7	ASSDGTGTSEQY
TRBV10-2	TRBJ1-2	ASSRGQGYGYT